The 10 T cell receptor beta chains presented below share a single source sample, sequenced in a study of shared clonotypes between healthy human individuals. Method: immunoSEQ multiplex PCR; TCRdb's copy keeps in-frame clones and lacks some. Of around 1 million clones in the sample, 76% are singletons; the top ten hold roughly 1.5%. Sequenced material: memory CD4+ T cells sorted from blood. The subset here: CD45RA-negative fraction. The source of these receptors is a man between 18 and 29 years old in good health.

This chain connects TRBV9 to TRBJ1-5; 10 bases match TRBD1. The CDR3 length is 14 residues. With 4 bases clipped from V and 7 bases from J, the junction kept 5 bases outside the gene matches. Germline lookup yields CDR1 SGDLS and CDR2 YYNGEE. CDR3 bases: TGTGCCAGCAGCCGGACAGGGGGACGACAGCCCCAGCATTTT. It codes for CASSRTGGRQPQHF.

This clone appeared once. The CDR3 sequence: CASSSGSVPPYEQYF. The CDR3 DNA sequence: TGTGCCAGTAGTAGCGGTTCGGTTCCACCCTACGAGCAGTACTTC. V gene TRBV19 combines with J gene TRBJ2-7; no clear D gene. V was shortened by 4 bases and J by 2 bases, with 15 bases between the two germline ends. The CDR3 is 15 amino acids. Germline V gene lookup returns CDR1 LNHDA and CDR2 SQIVND (reference sequence).

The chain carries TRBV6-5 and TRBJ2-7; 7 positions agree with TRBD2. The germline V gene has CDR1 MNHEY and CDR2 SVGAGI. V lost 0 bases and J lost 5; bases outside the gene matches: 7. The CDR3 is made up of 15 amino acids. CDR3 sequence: CASSYSKRGRHEQYF. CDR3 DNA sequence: TGTGCCAGCAGTTACTCGAAGCGGGGTCGGCACGAGCAGTACTTC.

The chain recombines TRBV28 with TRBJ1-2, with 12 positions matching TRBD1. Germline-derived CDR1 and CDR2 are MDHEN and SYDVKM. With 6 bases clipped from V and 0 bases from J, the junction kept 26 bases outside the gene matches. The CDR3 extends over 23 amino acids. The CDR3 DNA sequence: TGTGCCAGCAGCAATCCATATCGGACATGGGGCGGGGGACAGGGGGCCCCTAACTATGGCTACACCTTC. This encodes CASSNPYRTWGGGQGAPNYGYTF.

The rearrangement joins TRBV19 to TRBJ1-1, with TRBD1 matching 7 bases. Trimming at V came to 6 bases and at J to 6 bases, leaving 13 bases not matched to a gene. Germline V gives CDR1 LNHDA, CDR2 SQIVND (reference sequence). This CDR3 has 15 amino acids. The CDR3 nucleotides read TGTGCCAGTAGCCGATCCGGGACAGAGAAGGCTGAAGCTTTCTTT. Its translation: CASSRSGTEKAEAFF.

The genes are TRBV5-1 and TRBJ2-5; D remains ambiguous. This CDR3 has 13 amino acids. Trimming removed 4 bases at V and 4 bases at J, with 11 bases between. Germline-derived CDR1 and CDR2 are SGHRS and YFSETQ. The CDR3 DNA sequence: TGCGCCAGCAGCAGGGCTCGTACAGAGACCCAGTACTTC. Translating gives CASSRARTETQYF.

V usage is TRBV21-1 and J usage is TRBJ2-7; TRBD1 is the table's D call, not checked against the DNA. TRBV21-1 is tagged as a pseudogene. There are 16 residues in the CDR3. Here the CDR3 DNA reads TGTGCCAGCAGCAATCCTCCCGGGACAGGGTCCTACGAGCAGTACTTC. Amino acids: CASSNPPGTGSYEQYF.

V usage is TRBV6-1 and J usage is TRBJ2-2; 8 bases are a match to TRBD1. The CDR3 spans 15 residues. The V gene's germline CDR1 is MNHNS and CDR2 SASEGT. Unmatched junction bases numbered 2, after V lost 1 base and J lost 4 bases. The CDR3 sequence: CASSEGDRRTGELFF. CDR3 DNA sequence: TGTGCCAGCAGTGAAGGGGACAGGCGCACCGGGGAGCTGTTTTTT.

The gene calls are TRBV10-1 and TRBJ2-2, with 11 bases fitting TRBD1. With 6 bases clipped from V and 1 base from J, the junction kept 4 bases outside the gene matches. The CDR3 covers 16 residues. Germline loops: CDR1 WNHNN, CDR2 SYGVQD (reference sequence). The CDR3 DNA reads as TGCGCCAGCAGCCTCGGGACAGGGGGGAACACCGGGGAGCTGTTTTTT. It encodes CASSLGTGGNTGELFF.

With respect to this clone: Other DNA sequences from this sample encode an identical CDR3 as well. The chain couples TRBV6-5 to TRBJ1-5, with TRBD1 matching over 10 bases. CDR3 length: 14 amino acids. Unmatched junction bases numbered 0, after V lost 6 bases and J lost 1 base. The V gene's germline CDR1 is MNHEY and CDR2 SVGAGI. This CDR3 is CASRGQGSNQPQHF. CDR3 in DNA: TGTGCCAGCAGGGGACAGGGGAGCAATCAGCCCCAGCATTTT.